These 22 T cell receptor beta chains were sequenced from one sample in a study of T cell clonotyping in hematopoietic cell transplantation. This table comes from immunoSEQ multiplex PCR, and its TCRdb copy is limited to in-frame clones, with some not included. Of around 12,000 clones listed, under 75% were seen once; the top ten hold about 14%. The material sequenced was peripheral blood mononuclear cells, taken 180 days after allogeneic stem cell transplant. These receptors originate from a male patient aged 55-69 years who had an allogeneic stem cell transplant from an unrelated donor, so the T cells may come from the graft donor. Some clones in this sample may be carry-over from other donors' samples.

This clone was seen just once. The chain couples TRBV19 to TRBJ2-2, with unresolved D. Trimming removed 3 bases at V and 7 bases at J, with 9 bases between. Germline V gives CDR1 LNHDA, CDR2 SQIVND (reference sequence). The CDR3 consists of 13 residues. The chain's CDR3 is CASSISVGGELFF. The CDR3 bases are TGTGCCAGTAGTATTTCAGTCGGCGGGGAGCTGTTTTTT. Combining the CDR3 with reference TRBV19 and TRBJ2-2 gives the whole variable domain DGGITQSPKYLFRKEGQNVTLSCEQNLNHDAMYWYRQDPGQGLRLIYYSQIVNDFQKGDIAEGYSVSREKKESFPLTVTSAQKNPTAFYLCASSISVGGELFFGEGSRLTVL.

The chain carries TRBV4-3 and TRBJ2-7, with 11 bases identical to TRBD1. The V gene's germline CDR1 is LGHNA and CDR2 YSLEER. The CDR3 spans 16 residues. With V trimmed by 0 bases and J by 4 bases, 5 bases remained unmatched. The CDR3 nucleotides are TGCGCCAGCAGCCAAGACCGGACAGGGGGCTCATACGAGCAGTACTTC. Protein: CASSQDRTGGSYEQYF.

The chain employs TRBV6-1 and TRBJ2-7; TRBD1 agrees at 8 bases. Germline loops: CDR1 MNHNS, CDR2 SASEGT. The junction had 13 bases not matched to a gene; V was cut back by 7 bases and J by 5 bases. CDR3 length equals 15 residues. CDR3 sequence (DNA): TGTGCCAGCATGATATTGACAGGGGAAACCCACGAGCAGTACTTC. This translates into CASMILTGETHEQYF.

The J gene is TRBJ2-2, the V gene TRBV7-2; possible D gene TRBD1, 6 bases. The CDR3 is made up of 15 amino acids. The V end lost 6 bases, the J end lost 1 base, and 12 bases lay between the germline ends. CDR1 SGHTA and CDR2 FQGNSA come from the germline V gene. In DNA form, the CDR3 reads TGTGCCAGCAGTCGGGACATCCGGAACACCGGGGAGCTGTTTTTT. Amino acids: CASSRDIRNTGELFF.

The genes are TRBV10-3 and TRBJ2-2; D is ambiguous. Trimming took off 3 bases at V and 2 bases at J, with 7 bases between the two ends. Germline V gives CDR1 ENHRY, CDR2 SYGVKD. The CDR3 loop spans 14 amino acids. The CDR3 protein is CAISDIVNTGELFF. As DNA, the CDR3 is TGTGCCATCAGTGACATTGTCAACACCGGGGAGCTGTTTTTT.

This clone was observed a single time. The V and J genes are TRBV7-9 and TRBJ1-5, with D maybe TRBD1 (5 bases). There are 18 residues in the CDR3. Germline loops: CDR1 SEHNR, CDR2 FQNEAQ (reference sequence). V lost 5 bases and J lost 1, with 21 bases in between. DNA for the CDR3: TGTGCCAGCAGCGAAGGGGTCGCTGGGGTTTGGAGCAATCAGCCCCAGCATTTT. It yields the protein CASSEGVAGVWSNQPQHF. Drawing the rest from reference TRBV7-9 and TRBJ1-5, the complete variable domain is DTGVSQNPRHKITKRGQNVTFRCDPISEHNRLYWYRQTLGQGPEFLTYFQNEAQLEKSRLLSDRFSAERPKGSFSTLEIQRTEQGDSAMYLCASSEGVAGVWSNQPQHFGDGTRLSIL.

This clone was seen only a few times. The chain carries TRBV11-1 and TRBJ2-7; D is perhaps TRBD2 (6 bases). Germline loops: CDR1 SGHAT, CDR2 FQDESV (reference sequence). The CDR3 has 15 amino acids. Trimming removed 5 bases from V and 5 bases from J, with 19 bases in between. CDR3 protein: CASSPTGGKGDEQYF. Here the CDR3 DNA reads TGTGCCAGCAGCCCCACGGGCGGGAAAGGGGACGAGCAGTACTTC.

The chain has TRBV30 and TRBJ2-7; D gene uncertain. V was pared by 1 base and J by 0 bases, with 22 bases between. This CDR3 region has 18 residues. From germline, CDR1 is GTSNPN and CDR2 SVGIG (reference sequence). The CDR3 nucleotides are TGTGCCTGGAGTGACACACCCAGACCTCGGACGTACTCCTACGAGCAGTACTTC. It codes for CAWSDTPRPRTYSYEQYF.

The gene calls are TRBV6-5 and TRBJ1-6, with no clear D. Germline values: CDR1 MNHEY, CDR2 SVGAGI. This CDR3 has 15 amino acids. V gave up 3 bases and J gave up 0 bases, with 6 bases separating them. The CDR3 sequence is CASSYRSSYNSPLHF. The CDR3 coding sequence is TGTGCCAGCAGTTATCGAAGCTCCTATAATTCACCCCTCCACTTT.

The chain recombines TRBV9 with TRBJ1-6; D is unresolved. CDR3 length: 15 residues. With 1 base removed from V and 1 base from J, the gap between germline ends came to 6 bases. Per the germline V gene, CDR1 is SGDLS and CDR2 is YYNGEE. The CDR3 is CASSVNPSYNSPLHF. In nucleotides, the CDR3 is TGTGCCAGCAGCGTAAATCCATCCTATAATTCACCCCTCCACTTT.

This clone was found a few times. V and J are TRBV9 and TRBJ1-2; possible D gene TRBD1, 6 bases. Germline V gene sequence: CDR1 SGDLS, CDR2 YYNGEE. V was trimmed by 0 bases and J by 5 bases, leaving 14 bases between them. This CDR3 comprises 15 residues. The CDR3 DNA follows: TGTGCCAGCAGCGTAGCTGGGACACAACATTATGGCTACACCTTC. Its translation is CASSVAGTQHYGYTF.

The table lists this clone with a few counts. The chain recombines TRBV19 with TRBJ1-2; D is undetermined. Germline CDR1 is LNHDA and CDR2 is SQIVND (reference sequence). The CDR3 runs 13 residues. Trimming stripped 6 bases from V and 6 bases from J, with 14 bases between. The DNA for the CDR3 is TGTGCCAGTAGGAACTCTTGGAGGGATGGCTACACCTTC. As protein: CASRNSWRDGYTF.

V gene TRBV4-1 combines with J gene TRBJ1-1; 9 bases are shared with TRBD1. Germline loops: CDR1 MGHRA, CDR2 YSYEKL. This CDR3 region has 16 residues. Trimming removed 4 bases from V and 0 bases from J; junction bases left unmatched: 6. CDR3 residues: CASSPTGGTMNTEAFF. CDR3 sequence (DNA): TGCGCCAGCAGCCCTACAGGGGGCACTATGAACACTGAAGCTTTCTTT.

This clone was detected once. The rearrangement joins TRBV6-6 to TRBJ2-7; unclear D gene. Germline-derived CDR1 and CDR2 are MNHNY and SVGAGI (reference sequence). CDR3 length: 12 residues. Trimming removed 0 bases at V and 6 bases at J, with 6 bases between. The CDR3 sequence: CASSYSPFEQYF. CDR3 nucleotides: TGTGCCAGCAGTTACTCCCCCTTCGAGCAGTACTTC.

This clone was found once. The chain recombines TRBV7-2 with TRBJ1-6; TRBD1 matches 9 bases. With V trimmed by 1 base and J by 13 bases, 14 bases remained unmatched. The CDR3 extends over 17 amino acids. The germline V gene has CDR1 SGHTA and CDR2 FQGNSA. The CDR3, as DNA: TGTGCCAGCAGCTTAGTACAGGGGGCGCGAGGTTTAACCCCCCTCCACTTT. Encoded protein: CASSLVQGARGLTPLHF.

The V and J genes are TRBV6-6 and TRBJ1-1, with 8 bases matching TRBD1. Unmatched junction bases numbered 7, after V lost 6 bases and J lost 1 base. The CDR3 covers 15 residues. CDR1 and CDR2 from the germline V gene are MNHNY and SVGAGI (reference sequence). DNA for the CDR3: TGTGCCAGCAGCCTCATGACAGGGGAGAACACTGAAGCTTTCTTT. Protein product: CASSLMTGENTEAFF.

The chain combines TRBV2 with TRBJ2-7; possibly TRBD1 for D (6 bases). Between the trimmed V and J ends, which lost 6 bases and 6 bases, there was a span of 15 bases. The CDR3 contains 13 residues. The germline V gene has CDR1 SNHLY and CDR2 FYNNEI. CDR3 in amino acids: CASSPRTEGEQYF. The CDR3 nucleotides are TGTGCCAGCAGCCCCCGGACAGAAGGCGAGCAGTACTTC.

DNA of the CDR3: TGCGCCAGCAGCCAAGGGGACAGGGATAATCAGCCCCAGCATTTT. It translates to CASSQGDRDNQPQHF. The V gene is TRBV4-1, the J gene TRBJ1-5, with TRBD1 identical over 9 bases. From germline, CDR1 is MGHRA and CDR2 YSYEKL. Losses at the gene ends were 1 base for V and 4 bases for J; bases not matched to a gene: 2. This CDR3 comprises 15 residues.

V and J are TRBV7-3 and TRBJ2-3; perhaps TRBD2 as D (5 bases). The CDR3 loop spans 15 amino acids. CDR1 is SGHTA and CDR2 is FQGTGA in the germline V gene. Trimming removed 5 bases at V and 1 base at J, with 13 bases between. CDR3 sequence: CASSLGIGGTDTQYF. CDR3 in DNA: TGTGCCAGCAGCCTCGGGATAGGAGGCACAGATACGCAGTATTTT.

V gene TRBV4-3 combines with J gene TRBJ2-5, with 12 bases aligning to TRBD2. The CDR3 consists of 16 residues. V trimming: 2 bases; J trimming: 5 bases; junction bases outside the gene matches: 6. Germline assignment: CDR1 LGHNA and CDR2 YSLEER. The CDR3 DNA follows: TGCGCCAGCAGCCAAACGCCTAGCGGGGGGGTGGAGACCCAGTACTTC. It is translated as CASSQTPSGGVETQYF.

The genes are TRBV4-2 and TRBJ2-1; no clear D. The CDR3 covers 14 residues. V gave up 1 base and J gave up 11 bases, with 15 bases separating them. Germline V gene lookup returns CDR1 LGHNA and CDR2 YNFKEQ. The CDR3 here is CASSQGARGRKQFF. DNA for the CDR3: TGTGCCAGCAGCCAAGGAGCGAGAGGTCGGAAGCAGTTCTTC.

This clone has a handful of counts. DNA of the CDR3: TGCAGCGTTGAAAGGGACACCTCTAACTATGGCTACACCTTC. As protein: CSVERDTSNYGYTF. V and J are TRBV29-1 and TRBJ1-2, with D perhaps TRBD1 (6 bases). Trimming removed 2 bases at V and 0 bases at J, with 10 bases between. The CDR3 runs to 14 residues. Per the germline V gene, CDR1 is SQVTM and CDR2 is ANQGSEA.